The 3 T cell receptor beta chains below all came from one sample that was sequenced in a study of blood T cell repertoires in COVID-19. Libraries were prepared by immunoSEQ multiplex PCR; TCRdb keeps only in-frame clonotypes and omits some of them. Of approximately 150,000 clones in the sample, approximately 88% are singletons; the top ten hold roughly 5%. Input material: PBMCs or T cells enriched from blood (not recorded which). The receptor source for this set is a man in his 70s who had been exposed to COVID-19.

CDR3 amino acids: CASSMAVNTEAFF. The CDR3 DNA follows: TGTGCCAGTAGTATGGCGGTGAACACTGAAGCTTTCTTT. This chain connects TRBV19 to TRBJ1-1; D remains ambiguous. The V gene's germline CDR1 is LNHDA and CDR2 SQIVND (reference sequence). V was trimmed by 3 bases and J by 0 bases, leaving 5 bases between them. CDR3 size: 13 residues. The full variable domain, with the rest looked up from reference TRBV19 and TRBJ1-1, is DGGITQSPKYLFRKEGQNVTLSCEQNLNHDAMYWYRQDPGQGLRLIYYSQIVNDFQKGDIAEGYSVSREKKESFPLTVTSAQKNPTAFYLCASSMAVNTEAFFGQGTRLTVV.

The CDR3 sequence: CARDITQYF. In DNA, the CDR3 is TGCGCCAGGGACATTACGCAGTATTTT. This chain joins TRBV23-1 and TRBJ2-3; perhaps TRBD1 as D (5 bases). TRBV23-1 has ORF status, its function being uncertain. Trimming removed 9 bases at V and 8 bases at J, with 6 bases between. The CDR3 length is 9 residues.

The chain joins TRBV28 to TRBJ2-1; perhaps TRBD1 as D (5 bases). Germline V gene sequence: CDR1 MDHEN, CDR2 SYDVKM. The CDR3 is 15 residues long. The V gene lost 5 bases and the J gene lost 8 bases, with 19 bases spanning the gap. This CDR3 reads CASSPPAGAVDEQFF. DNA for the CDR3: TGTGCCAGCAGTCCCCCAGCTGGGGCCGTCGATGAGCAGTTCTTC.